One T cell receptor beta chain is described in this entry. Its matching antigen is unknown. This sample stems from a study of T cell repertoires in cytomegalovirus infection. Study-wide background: Used in the study were CMV epitopes, some recently identified and HLA-C-restricted, others well-studied and HLA-B-restricted. Public TCR beta signatures marked donors with CMV infection and the matching HLA.

Study-wide results and caveats: Cumulated frequencies of public TCR beta families served to identify carriers of CMV plus the relevant HLA. Across the ex vivo response, the dominant clonotypes were HLA-C-restricted CMV-specific TCR beta clonotypes.

Germline V lookup: CDR1 MNHEY, CDR2 SVGAGI. V dropped 5 bases and J dropped 3; count of bases not matched to a gene: 4. CDR3 size: 14 residues. From the reads, TCRdb called clonotypes with MiXCR, one entry per CDR3 protein. The repertoire includes about 700,000 distinct CDR3 sequences, approximately 33% of them detected once, and around a sixth sits in the top ten. The clonotype comes from a human donor in good health (CMV status not recorded). Some clones in this sample may be carry-over from other donors' samples. The rearrangement links TRBV6-5 to TRBJ2-1, with 7 positions matching TRBD1. Sequencing used cultured PBMCs, obtained from culture after CMV antigen stimulation. The CDR3 DNA follows: TGTGCCAGCAGTCCGACAGGGAACTACAATGAGCAGTTCTTC. Translating it yields CASSPTGNYNEQFF.